This T cell receptor (beta chain) was identified in a study of blood T cell repertoires in COVID-19. Study-level information: Sample material is recorded as cDNA or gDNA derived from T cells, B-cell-depleted T cells, or PBMCs.

The data were produced by immunoSEQ multiplex PCR, yet TCRdb's version contains in-frame clones alone and is incomplete. This sample has 150,000 to 200,000 clones, with 84% found just once. The sample holds one count of this clone. The CDR3 runs 13 residues. Trimming took off 6 bases at V and 1 base at J, with 9 bases between the two ends. CDR1 and CDR2 (germline): SGHAT, FQNNGV. This clonotype was obtained from a man between 40 and 49 years old who had recovered from COVID-19. This chain uses TRBV11-2 with TRBJ1-1; possible D gene TRBD1, 5 bases. The sample taken for sequencing was peripheral blood. This chain's CDR3 is CASSWGWNTEAFF. For the CDR3, the DNA is TGTGCCAGCAGTTGGGGCTGGAACACTGAAGCTTTCTTT.